Following are 23 T cell receptor beta chains from one sample sequenced in a study of cytomegalovirus exposure and HLA in healthy donors. PCR amplification relied on 60 Vbeta primers (plus 13 Jbeta primers). Sequencing was performed with immunoSEQ multiplex PCR; in TCRdb, only in-frame clones are kept and a portion is missing. The sample shows about 300,000 clones, 86% of them seen only once. Source material: PBMCs. The receptors stem from a man aged 35-49 years in good health and CMV-seropositive.

The chain combines TRBV15 with TRBJ2-2, with D unclear. This CDR3 has 14 amino acids. Per germline, CDR1 LNHNV and CDR2 YYDKDF (reference sequence). V lost 0 bases and J 6 bases, leaving 8 bases between the germline ends. The CDR3 coding sequence is TGTGCCACCAGCAGAGAGACAACTGCCGGGGAGCTGTTTTTT. It encodes CATSRETTAGELFF.

J is TRBJ2-2 and V is TRBV7-2; TRBD2 matches 9 bases. The V gene's germline CDR1 is SGHTA and CDR2 FQGNSA. The CDR3 is made up of 16 amino acids. J was trimmed by 4 bases and V by 6 bases; bases with no gene match: 9. CDR3 coding DNA: TGTGCCAGCAGTTTTCTGGGCGGGAGGGGCACCGGGGAGCTGTTTTTT. Amino acid sequence: CASSFLGGRGTGELFF.

V usage is TRBV29-1 and J usage is TRBJ1-3; possible D gene TRBD1, 6 bases. The CDR3 is made up of 12 amino acids. Deletions cut 6 bases from V and 2 bases from J, with 8 bases between. Germline loops: CDR1 SQVTM, CDR2 ANQGSEA. The CDR3 reads CSVGTPGNTIYF. CDR3 DNA: TGCAGCGTGGGGACACCTGGAAACACCATATATTTT. The complete variable domain, with remaining parts taken from reference TRBV29-1 and TRBJ1-3, reads SAVISQKPSRDICQRGTSLTIQCQVDSQVTMMFWYRQQPGQSLTLIATANQGSEATYESGFVIDKFPISRPNLTFSTLTVSNMSPEDSSIYLCSVGTPGNTIYFGEGSWLTVV.

This sequence joins TRBV27 and TRBJ2-3; the match to TRBD1 covers 7 bases. The CDR3 sequence is 15 residues long. The V gene end was trimmed by 5 bases and the J gene end by 2 bases; junction bases not matched to a gene: 7. Per the germline V gene, CDR1 is MNHEY and CDR2 is SMNVEV (reference sequence). DNA for the CDR3: TGTGCCAGCAGTCCCCGGGACAGAACCACAGATACGCAGTATTTT. Its translation is CASSPRDRTTDTQYF.

This clone was detected once. The chain is built from TRBV5-5 and TRBJ2-7, with D possibly matching TRBD2 (5 bases). Germline values: CDR1 SGHKS, CDR2 YYEKEE (reference sequence). V was pared by 0 bases and J by 3 bases, with 10 bases between. This CDR3 region has 14 residues. The CDR3 sequence is CASSLEPGFYEQYF. As DNA, the CDR3 is TGTGCCAGCAGCTTGGAACCGGGGTTCTACGAGCAGTACTTC.

The chain employs TRBV27 and TRBJ2-1, with 7 nucleotides matching TRBD1. The CDR3 totals 17 residues. V trimming: 2 bases; J trimming: 4 bases; junction bases outside the gene matches: 11. The germline V gene has CDR1 MNHEY and CDR2 SMNVEV (reference sequence). As DNA, the CDR3 is TGTGCCAGCAGTTTAGGCCCCCGGGACAGCCAGTACAATGAGCAGTTCTTC. This translates into CASSLGPRDSQYNEQFF.

V is TRBV5-1 and J is TRBJ1-2, with D uncertain. Trimming removed 4 bases at V and 3 bases at J, with 16 bases between. The CDR3 runs to 15 residues. CDR1 SGHRS and CDR2 YFSETQ come from the germline V gene. CDR3 region: CASSPIPLLYYGYTF. The CDR3 coding sequence is TGCGCCAGCAGCCCAATCCCACTGCTTTACTATGGCTACACCTTC. Full variable domain (remainder filled in from reference TRBV5-1 and TRBJ1-2): KAGVTQTPRYLIKTRGQQVTLSCSPISGHRSVSWYQQTPGQGLQFLFEYFSETQRNKGNFPGRFSGRQFSNSRSEMNVSTLELGDSALYLCASSPIPLLYYGYTFGSGTRLTVV.

This clone was seen only once. This rearrangement joins TRBV28 to TRBJ2-7; 7 positions agree with TRBD2. This CDR3 is 16 amino acids long. Per the germline V gene, CDR1 is MDHEN and CDR2 is SYDVKM. V lost 4 bases to trimming and J lost 2 bases; unmatched junction nucleotides: 11. In DNA, the CDR3 is TGTGCCAGCAGTTGGGTCCCACCTAGCGGAACCTACGAGCAGTACTTC. Translated, it gives CASSWVPPSGTYEQYF.

J is TRBJ2-5 and V is TRBV29-1, with D possibly matching TRBD2 (5 bases). V was pared by 3 bases and J by 5 bases, with 16 bases between. This CDR3 is 14 amino acids long. CDR1 and CDR2 (germline): SQVTM, ANQGSEA. The CDR3 spells CSVDSAYSGETQYF. The CDR3 DNA sequence: TGCAGCGTTGACTCTGCGTATTCGGGGGAGACCCAGTACTTC.

The chain employs TRBV19 and TRBJ2-1; 7 bases align to TRBD1. The CDR3 consists of 13 residues. Per the germline V gene, CDR1 is LNHDA and CDR2 is SQIVND (reference sequence). V dropped 8 bases and J dropped 2; count of bases not matched to a gene: 3. CDR3 bases: TGTGCCAGTTCGGGGACAGCCTACAATGAGCAGTTCTTC. Protein sequence: CASSGTAYNEQFF.

The chain couples TRBV11-2 to TRBJ2-7, with 10 nucleotides matching TRBD2. The CDR3 extends over 14 amino acids. With 1 base clipped from V and 7 bases from J, the junction kept 4 bases outside the gene matches. Germline V gives CDR1 SGHAT, CDR2 FQNNGV. The CDR3 nucleotides are TGTGCCAGCAGCTTAGTGGGACTAGCGACTGAGCAGTACTTC. Translation: CASSLVGLATEQYF.

The V and J genes are TRBV6-6 and TRBJ2-2; 7 positions agree with TRBD1. Trimming took 5 bases from V and 0 from J; bases not matched to a gene: 3. The CDR3 has 15 residues. Germline V lookup: CDR1 MNHNY, CDR2 SVGAGI (reference sequence). CDR3 sequence: CASSRDRANTGELFF. For the CDR3, the DNA is TGTGCCAGCAGTCGGGACAGAGCGAACACCGGGGAGCTGTTTTTT.

In DNA form, the CDR3 reads TGTGCCAGCAGTTCCCGATTGACTAGCGGAAGGAGAGTTTACGAGCAGTACTTC. Protein: CASSSRLTSGRRVYEQYF. The chain uses TRBV27 and TRBJ2-7, with TRBD2 matching over 9 bases. In germline, CDR1 is MNHEY, CDR2 SMNVEV (reference sequence). This CDR3 spans 18 amino acids. V was pared by 4 bases and J by 4 bases, with 17 bases of the junction left unmatched.

This chain connects TRBV27 to TRBJ2-5; 8 nucleotides align to TRBD2. Germline assignment: CDR1 MNHEY and CDR2 SMNVEV (reference sequence). CDR3 length: 12 amino acids. J was trimmed by 5 bases and V by 8 bases; bases with no gene match: 4. The CDR3 spells CASGPSGETQYF. The DNA for the CDR3 is TGTGCCAGCGGGCCTAGCGGGGAGACCCAGTACTTC.

The V and J genes are TRBV28 and TRBJ1-1, with D maybe TRBD1 (5 bases). The CDR3 contains 11 residues. Trimming removed 6 bases from V and 10 bases from J, with 12 bases in between. Germline V gene data show CDR1 as MDHEN and CDR2 as SYDVKM. CDR3 sequence: CASSWGGGAFF. CDR3 nucleotides: TGTGCCAGCAGCTGGGGGGGTGGAGCTTTCTTT.

The chain combines TRBV7-9 with TRBJ2-2; D is unclear. CDR3 length: 16 residues. Germline V gene data show CDR1 as SEHNR and CDR2 as FQNEAQ (reference sequence). The germline V and J ends were trimmed by 1 base and 1 base, with 10 bases remaining between them. CDR3 residues: CASSLVAALNTGELFF. CDR3 DNA: TGTGCCAGCAGCTTAGTGGCGGCCTTGAACACCGGGGAGCTGTTTTTT.

This clone was counted a single time. The genes are TRBV19 and TRBJ2-2; D uncertain. Germline V gene sequence: CDR1 LNHDA, CDR2 SQIVND (reference sequence). Trimming removed 2 bases at V and 3 bases at J, with 7 bases between. This CDR3 comprises 14 residues. CDR3 sequence (DNA): TGTGCCAGTAGTATAAGGAGAGACACCGGGGAGCTGTTTTTT. This encodes CASSIRRDTGELFF.

The chain recombines TRBV6-6 with TRBJ2-7, with 7 bases fitting TRBD2. This CDR3 has 15 amino acids. From germline, CDR1 is MNHNY and CDR2 SVGAGI (reference sequence). V lost 3 bases, J lost 4 bases, and 9 bases stayed unmatched. CDR3 bases: TGTGCCAGCAGTTATGTCCGGGACTACACGTACGAGCAGTACTTC. Translated, it gives CASSYVRDYTYEQYF.

CDR3 nucleotides: TGTGCCAGCAGCACCTGGGACAGGCCCTCTGGAAACACCATATATTTT. Residues: CASSTWDRPSGNTIYF. This chain uses TRBV7-9 with TRBJ1-3; 8 bases are shared with TRBD1. Unmatched junction bases numbered 6, after V lost 5 bases and J lost 0 bases. There are 16 residues in the CDR3. Germline-derived CDR1 and CDR2 are SEHNR and FQNEAQ (reference sequence).

The V and J genes are TRBV29-1 and TRBJ2-7, with 9 bases lining up with TRBD2. The CDR3 is 13 amino acids. Germline V gene lookup returns CDR1 SQVTM and CDR2 ANQGSEA. The V segment lost 5 bases and the J segment 3 bases; nucleotides outside the gene matches: 5. The CDR3 spells CSVLAGSSYEQYF. DNA of the CDR3: TGCAGCGTTCTAGCGGGGAGCAGCTACGAGCAGTACTTC.

This sequence joins TRBV7-9 and TRBJ2-7; TRBD2 aligns across 9 bases. The CDR3 runs to 12 residues. Germline V gene data show CDR1 as SEHNR and CDR2 as FQNEAQ (reference sequence). The V and J ends lost 1 base and 9 bases, in that order; junction bases with no gene match: 1. The CDR3 here is CASSLGSGRQYF. CDR3 bases: TGTGCCAGCAGCTTAGGTAGCGGGAGGCAGTACTTC.

The chain carries TRBV11-2 and TRBJ1-1, with 7 bases that match TRBD1. Germline V gives CDR1 SGHAT, CDR2 FQNNGV. V lost 2 bases and J lost 1; bases outside the gene matches: 1. This CDR3 has 14 amino acids. CDR3 protein: CASSLRQGNTEAFF. In nucleotides, the CDR3 is TGTGCCAGCAGCTTAAGACAGGGGAACACTGAAGCTTTCTTT.

The V and J genes are TRBV27 and TRBJ1-5; D is unresolved. The V and J ends lost 7 bases and 0 bases respectively, with 13 bases between them. Germline CDR1 and CDR2: MNHEY and SMNVEV (reference sequence). This CDR3 comprises 15 residues. DNA of the CDR3: TGTGCCAGCACGCCATACGGGAATAGCAATCAGCCCCAGCATTTT. This codes for CASTPYGNSNQPQHF.